The table lists the clone carrying this T cell receptor (beta chain) with many counts. The target antigen is unknown. Germline assignment: CDR1 DFQATT and CDR2 SNEGSKA (reference sequence). The length of the CDR3 is 15 residues. Unmatched junction bases numbered 4, after V lost 0 bases and J lost 6 bases. An equimolar mix of two oligonucleotides served as the beta constant-region primer for TRBC1 and TRBC2. Nested alpha and beta constant-region primers with the SP2 primer drove four PCR rounds on ligated cDNA. Each CDR3 protein is one row after TCRdb ran MiXCR on the UMI-ligation and nested PCR reads. Of 98,000 or so distinct CDR3 sequences in the sample, about 10% were seen once. The data derive from a study of naive and memory T cell subsets. Study-level points and caveats: Naive repertoires, especially CD8, held a few larger clonotypes, possibly memory cells re-expressing CD45RA. Over 85% of naive TCR sequences appeared only once, unlike memory subsets.

The clonotype originates from a human donor in good health. The rearrangement joins TRBV20-1 to TRBJ2-1; 11 bases line up with TRBD2. Sample: naive CD4+ T cells from blood. Written as DNA, the CDR3 is TGCAGTGCTAGAGACACTAGCGGGGGATCCAATGAGCAGTTCTTC. Protein: CSARDTSGGSNEQFF.